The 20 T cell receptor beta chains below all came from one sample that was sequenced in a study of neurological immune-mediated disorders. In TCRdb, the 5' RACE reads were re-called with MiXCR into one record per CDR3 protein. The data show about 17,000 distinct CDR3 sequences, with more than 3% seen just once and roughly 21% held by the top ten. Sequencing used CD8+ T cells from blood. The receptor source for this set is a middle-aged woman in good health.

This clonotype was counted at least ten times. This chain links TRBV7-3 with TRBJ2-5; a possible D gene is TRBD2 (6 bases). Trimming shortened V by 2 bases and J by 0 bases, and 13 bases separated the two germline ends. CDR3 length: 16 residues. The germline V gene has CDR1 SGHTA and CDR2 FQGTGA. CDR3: CASSLEGSGYQETQYF. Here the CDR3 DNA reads TGTGCCAGCAGCTTAGAGGGGAGCGGGTACCAAGAGACCCAGTACTTC.

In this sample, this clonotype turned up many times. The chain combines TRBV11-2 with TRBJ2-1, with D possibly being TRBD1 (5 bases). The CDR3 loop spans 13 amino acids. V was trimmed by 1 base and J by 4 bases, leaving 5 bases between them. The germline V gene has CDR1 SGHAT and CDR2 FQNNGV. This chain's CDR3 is CASSLGQYNEQFF. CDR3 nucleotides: TGTGCCAGCAGCTTAGGACAGTACAATGAGCAGTTCTTC.

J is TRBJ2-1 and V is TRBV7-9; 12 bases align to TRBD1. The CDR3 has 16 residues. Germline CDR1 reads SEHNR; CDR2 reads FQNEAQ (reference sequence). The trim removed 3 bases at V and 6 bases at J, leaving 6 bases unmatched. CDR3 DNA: TGTGCCAGCAGCTTGGGACAGGGGGCTAGGTCCAATGAGCAGTTCTTC. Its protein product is CASSLGQGARSNEQFF.

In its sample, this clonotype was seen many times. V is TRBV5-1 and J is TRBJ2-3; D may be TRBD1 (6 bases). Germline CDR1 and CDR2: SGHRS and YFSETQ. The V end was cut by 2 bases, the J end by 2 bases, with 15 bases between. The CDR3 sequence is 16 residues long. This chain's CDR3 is CASSFPGQRITDTQYF. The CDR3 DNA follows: TGCGCCAGCAGCTTTCCGGGACAACGGATCACAGATACGCAGTATTTT.

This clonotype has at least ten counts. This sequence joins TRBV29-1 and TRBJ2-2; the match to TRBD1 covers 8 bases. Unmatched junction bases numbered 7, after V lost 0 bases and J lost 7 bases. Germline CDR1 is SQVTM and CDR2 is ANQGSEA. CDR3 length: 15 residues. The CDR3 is CSVEEGQGAGGELFF. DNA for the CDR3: TGCAGCGTTGAAGAAGGCCAGGGGGCGGGCGGGGAGCTGTTTTTT.

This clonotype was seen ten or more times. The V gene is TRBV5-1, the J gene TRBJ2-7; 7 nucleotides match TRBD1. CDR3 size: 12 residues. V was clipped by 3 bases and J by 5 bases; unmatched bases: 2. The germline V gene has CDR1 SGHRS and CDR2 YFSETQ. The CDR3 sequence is CASSSDRDEQYF. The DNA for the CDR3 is TGCGCCAGCAGCTCCGACAGGGACGAGCAGTACTTC.

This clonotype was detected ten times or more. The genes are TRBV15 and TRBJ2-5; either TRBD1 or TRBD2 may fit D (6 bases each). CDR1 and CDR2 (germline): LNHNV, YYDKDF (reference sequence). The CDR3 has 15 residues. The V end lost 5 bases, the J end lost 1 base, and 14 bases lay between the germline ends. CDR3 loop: CATSGKTGAQETQYF. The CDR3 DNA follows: TGTGCCACCAGCGGCAAGACGGGGGCCCAAGAGACCCAGTACTTC.

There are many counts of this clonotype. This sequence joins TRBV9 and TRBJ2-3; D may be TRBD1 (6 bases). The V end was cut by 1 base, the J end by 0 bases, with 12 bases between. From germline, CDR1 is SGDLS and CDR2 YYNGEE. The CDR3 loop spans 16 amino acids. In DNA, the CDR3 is TGTGCCAGCAGCGTAAATTCAGGGGAAAGCACAGATACGCAGTATTTT. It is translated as CASSVNSGESTDTQYF.

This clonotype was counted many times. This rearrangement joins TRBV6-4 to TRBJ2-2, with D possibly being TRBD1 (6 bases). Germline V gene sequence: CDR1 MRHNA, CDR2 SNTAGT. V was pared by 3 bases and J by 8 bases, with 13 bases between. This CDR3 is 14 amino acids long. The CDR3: CASSDSLDRGELFF. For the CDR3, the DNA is TGTGCCAGCAGTGATTCCCTCGACAGGGGGGAGCTGTTTTTT.

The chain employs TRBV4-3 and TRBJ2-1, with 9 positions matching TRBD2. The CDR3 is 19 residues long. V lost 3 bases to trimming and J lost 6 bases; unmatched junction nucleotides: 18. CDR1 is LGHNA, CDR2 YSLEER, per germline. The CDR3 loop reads CASSQAPIGSGRVANEQFF. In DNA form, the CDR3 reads TGCGCCAGCAGCCAGGCTCCTATCGGTAGCGGGAGAGTGGCCAATGAGCAGTTCTTC.

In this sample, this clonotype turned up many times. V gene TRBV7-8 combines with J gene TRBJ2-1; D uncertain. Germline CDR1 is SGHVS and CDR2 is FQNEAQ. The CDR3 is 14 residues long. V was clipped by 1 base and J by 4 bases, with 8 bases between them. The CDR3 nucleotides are TGTGCCAGCAGCTTAGAATCACCTTACAATGAGCAGTTCTTC. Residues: CASSLESPYNEQFF.

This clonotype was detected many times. The CDR3 DNA is TGTGCCAGCAGCTTAATCGCGAGCTCCTACAATGAGCAGTTCTTC. Amino acid sequence: CASSLIASSYNEQFF. The chain joins TRBV7-9 to TRBJ2-1; unclear D gene. This CDR3 spans 15 amino acids. Trimming left V 2 bases short and J 0 bases short, with 8 bases between. Germline CDR1 and CDR2: SEHNR and FQNEAQ (reference sequence).

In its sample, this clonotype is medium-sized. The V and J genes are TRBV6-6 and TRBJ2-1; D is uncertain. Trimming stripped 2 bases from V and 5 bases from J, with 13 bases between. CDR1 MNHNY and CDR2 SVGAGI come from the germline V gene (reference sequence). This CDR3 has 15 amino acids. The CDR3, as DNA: TGTGCCAGCAGTTACAATCCCCGACTTAACAATGAGCAGTTCTTC. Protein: CASSYNPRLNNEQFF.

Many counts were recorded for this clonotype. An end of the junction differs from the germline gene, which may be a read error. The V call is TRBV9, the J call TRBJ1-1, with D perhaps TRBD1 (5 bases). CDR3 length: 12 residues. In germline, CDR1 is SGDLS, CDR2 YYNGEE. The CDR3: CASSLGGRESDF. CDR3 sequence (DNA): TGTGCCAGCAGCTTGGGGGGTCGCGAGAGCGACTTT.

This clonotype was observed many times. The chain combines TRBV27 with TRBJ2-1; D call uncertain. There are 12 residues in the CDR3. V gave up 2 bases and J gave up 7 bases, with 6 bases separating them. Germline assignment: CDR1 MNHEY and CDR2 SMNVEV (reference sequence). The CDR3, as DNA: TGTGCCAGCAGTTTAAGTCTTAATGAGCAGTTCTTC. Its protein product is CASSLSLNEQFF.

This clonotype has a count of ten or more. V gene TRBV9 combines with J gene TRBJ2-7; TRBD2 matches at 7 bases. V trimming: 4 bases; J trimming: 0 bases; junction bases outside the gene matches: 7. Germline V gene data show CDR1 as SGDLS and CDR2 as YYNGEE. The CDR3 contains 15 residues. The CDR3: CASSPGGGSSYEQYF. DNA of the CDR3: TGTGCCAGCAGCCCTGGGGGAGGGAGCTCCTACGAGCAGTACTTC.

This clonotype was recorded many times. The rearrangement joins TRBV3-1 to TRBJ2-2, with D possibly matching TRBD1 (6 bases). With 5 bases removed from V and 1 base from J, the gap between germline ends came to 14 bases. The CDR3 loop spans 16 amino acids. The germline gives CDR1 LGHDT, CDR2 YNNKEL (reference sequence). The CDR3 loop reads CASSFAGVENTGELFF. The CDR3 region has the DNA TGTGCCAGCAGCTTCGCAGGGGTCGAGAACACCGGGGAGCTGTTTTTT. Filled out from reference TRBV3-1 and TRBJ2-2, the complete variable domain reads DTAVSQTPKYLVTQMGNDKSIKCEQNLGHDTMYWYKQDSKKFLKIMFSYNNKELIINETVPNRFSPKSPDKAHLNLHINSLELGDSAVYFCASSFAGVENTGELFFGEGSRLTVL.

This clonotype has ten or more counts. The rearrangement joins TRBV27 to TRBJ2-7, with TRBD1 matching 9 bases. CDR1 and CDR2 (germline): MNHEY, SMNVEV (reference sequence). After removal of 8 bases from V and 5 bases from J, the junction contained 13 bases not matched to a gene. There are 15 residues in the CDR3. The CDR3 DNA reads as TGTGCCAGCGGGGGCCCGGGACAGGGTCCCCACGAGCAGTACTTC. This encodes CASGGPGQGPHEQYF.

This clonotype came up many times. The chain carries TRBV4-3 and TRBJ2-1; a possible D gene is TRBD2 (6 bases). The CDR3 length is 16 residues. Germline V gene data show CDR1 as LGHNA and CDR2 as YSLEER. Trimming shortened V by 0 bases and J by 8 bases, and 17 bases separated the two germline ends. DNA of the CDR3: TGCGCCAGCAGCCAAGATCGGGGCACTGCGGGGCATGAGCAGTTCTTC. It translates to CASSQDRGTAGHEQFF.

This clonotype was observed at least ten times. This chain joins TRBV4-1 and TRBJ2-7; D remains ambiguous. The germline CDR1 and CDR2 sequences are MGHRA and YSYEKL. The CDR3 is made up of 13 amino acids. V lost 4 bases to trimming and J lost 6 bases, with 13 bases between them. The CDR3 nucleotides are TGCGCCAGCAGCCGTCTAAGTTCTACCGAGCAGTACTTC. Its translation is CASSRLSSTEQYF.